The sequence of this T cell receptor beta chain was determined in a study of patients and donors after allogeneic stem cell transplantation. This clonotype was found a few times. Trimming removed 8 bases from V and 1 base from J, with 14 bases in between. Germline CDR1 reads MNHEY; CDR2 reads SMNVEV (reference sequence). CDR3 size: 14 residues. A single record per CDR3 protein comes from TCRdb applying MiXCR to the RT-PCR reads. The sample holds 390,000 or so distinct CDR3 sequences; around 15% are singletons and the top ten take around 7.9%. Sequencing used blood, either unsorted or a sorted T cell fraction (not recorded which). The TCR comes from a human donor who was either an allogeneic HSCT recipient or a stem cell or donor lymphocyte infusion donor (not recorded which). It is not recorded whose cells these are; they may come from a transplant donor. The V gene is TRBV27, the J gene TRBJ1-1; TRBD1 might be the D (5 bases). CDR3 nucleotides: TGTGCCAGCCACAGGCCGGGAGGGAACACTGAAGCTTTCTTT. Translation: CASHRPGGNTEAFF.